The clone carrying this TCR beta chain has a handful of counts. V was pared by 1 base and J by 0 bases, with 5 bases of the junction left unmatched. This CDR3 has 18 residues. The germline CDR1 and CDR2 sequences are SGHRS and YFSETQ. The data originate from a study of shared clonotypes between healthy human individuals. Clones were sequenced by immunoSEQ multiplex PCR, and TCRdb holds only the in-frame ones, with some missing. The sample lists roughly 640,000 clones, roughly 70% occurring once. The clonotype comes from a woman in her thirties in good health. The chain employs TRBV5-1 and TRBJ2-6; 9 nucleotides line up with TRBD2. The sample comprised memory CD4+ T cells sorted from blood. Subset meaning: CD45RA-negative fraction. CDR3 amino acids: CASSLMAGGSSGANVLTF. DNA for the CDR3: TGCGCCAGCAGCTTGATGGCGGGAGGGAGCTCTGGGGCCAACGTCCTGACTTTC. The full variable domain, with the rest looked up from reference TRBV5-1 and TRBJ2-6, is KAGVTQTPRYLIKTRGQQVTLSCSPISGHRSVSWYQQTPGQGLQFLFEYFSETQRNKGNFPGRFSGRQFSNSRSEMNVSTLELGDSALYLCASSLMAGGSSGANVLTFGAGSRLTVL.